Listed here are 8 T cell receptor beta chains from one sample, sequenced in a study of CD8 T cells in Susac syndrome. A quantity of roughly 0.5 to 1 ug RNA underwent reverse transcription using random hexamers. TCRdb called the immunoSEQ multiplex PCR reads again in MiXCR, with one record for every CDR3 protein. The sample records about 150,000 distinct CDR3 sequences, around 95% being singletons. Sequencing was performed on CD8+ T cells from PBMCs. These receptors were obtained from a human donor with multiple sclerosis.

The J gene is TRBJ1-3, the V gene TRBV12-5; D ambiguous. Germline V gene sequence: CDR1 LGHNT, CDR2 FRNRAP. With 2 bases removed from V and 6 bases from J, the gap between germline ends came to 5 bases. The CDR3 runs to 12 residues. CDR3 DNA: TGTGCTAGTGGTTTGACTGAAAACACCATATATTTT. Translating gives CASGLTENTIYF.

The chain recombines TRBV4-1 with TRBJ1-1; the match to TRBD1 covers 7 bases. With 2 bases clipped from V and 6 bases from J, the junction kept 9 bases outside the gene matches. In germline, CDR1 is MGHRA, CDR2 YSYEKL. This CDR3 comprises 15 residues. The CDR3 coding sequence is TGCGCCAGCAGCCAACCGGACAGGTTGAGTGCTGAAGCTTTCTTT. Protein product: CASSQPDRLSAEAFF.

CDR3 nucleotide sequence: TGCGCCAGCAGCGACCTGAACACTGAAGCTTTCTTT. Its translation: CASSDLNTEAFF. V is TRBV5-1 and J is TRBJ1-1; D unresolved. In germline, CDR1 is SGHRS, CDR2 YFSETQ. CDR3 length equals 12 residues. V lost 4 bases and J lost 0, with 4 bases in between.

V and J are TRBV29-1 and TRBJ2-7; D is possibly TRBD2 (7 bases). Germline CDR1 reads SQVTM; CDR2 reads ANQGSEA. The CDR3 sequence is 13 residues long. The CDR3 spells CPERGAQPYEQYV. The CDR3 region has the DNA TGTCCGGAACGGGGGGCACAACCCTACGAGCAGTACGTC.

The chain is built from TRBV5-4 and TRBJ2-7; tentatively, D is TRBD1 (6 bases). V lost 2 bases and J lost 0, with 9 bases in between. CDR1 is SGHNT and CDR2 is YYREEE in the germline V gene (reference sequence). The CDR3 runs 14 residues. The CDR3, as DNA: TGTGCCAGCAGCTTCCAGGGGACCTCCTACGAGCAGTACGTC. It yields the protein CASSFQGTSYEQYV.

The chain has TRBV9 and TRBJ1-1; D gene unclear. CDR3 size: 14 residues. The V end lost 5 bases, the J end lost 1 base, and 12 bases lay between the germline ends. From germline, CDR1 is SGDLS and CDR2 YYNGEE. This chain's CDR3 is CASSRWGGNTEAFF. The CDR3 DNA follows: TGTGCCAGCAGTAGGTGGGGAGGGAACACTGAAGCTTTCTTT.

This chain connects TRBV29-1 to TRBJ2-1, with D uncertain. CDR3 size: 17 residues. The ends were cut back, 4 bases at V and 4 bases at J, with 23 bases in the middle. Germline V gives CDR1 SQVTM, CDR2 ANQGSEA. For the CDR3, the DNA is TGCAGCGTTGCAGCGCCCGTTAGTACCCCCGTATACAATGAGCAGTTCTTC. Translation gives CSVAAPVSTPVYNEQFF.

This rearrangement joins TRBV6-1 to TRBJ2-7, with 7 bases lining up with TRBD1. CDR1 is MNHNS and CDR2 is SASEGT in the germline V gene. The length of the CDR3 is 13 residues. Trimming removed 5 bases from V and 4 bases from J; junction bases left unmatched: 5. The DNA of the CDR3 is TGTGCCAGCAGTTTTGGCAGGGGGTACGAGCAGTACGTC. Amino acid sequence: CASSFGRGYEQYV.